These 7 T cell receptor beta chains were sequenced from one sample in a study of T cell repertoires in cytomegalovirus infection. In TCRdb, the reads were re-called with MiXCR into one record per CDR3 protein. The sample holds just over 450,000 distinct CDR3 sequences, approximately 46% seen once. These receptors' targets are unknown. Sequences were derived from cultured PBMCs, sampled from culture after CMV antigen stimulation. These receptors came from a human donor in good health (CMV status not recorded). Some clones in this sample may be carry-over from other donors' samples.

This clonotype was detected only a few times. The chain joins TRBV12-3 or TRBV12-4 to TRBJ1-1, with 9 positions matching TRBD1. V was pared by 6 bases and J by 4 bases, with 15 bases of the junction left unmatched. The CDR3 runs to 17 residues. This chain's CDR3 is CASSLKPTGGMLTEAFF. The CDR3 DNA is TGTGCCAGCAGCCTAAAGCCCACAGGGGGCATGCTCACTGAAGCTTTCTTT.

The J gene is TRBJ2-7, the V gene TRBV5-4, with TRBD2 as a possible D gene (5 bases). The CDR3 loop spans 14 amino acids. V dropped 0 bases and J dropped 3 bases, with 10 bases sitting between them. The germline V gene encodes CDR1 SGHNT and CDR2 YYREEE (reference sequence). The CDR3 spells CASSLEGSRYEQYF. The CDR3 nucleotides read TGTGCCAGCAGCTTGGAAGGGAGCCGCTACGAGCAGTACTTC.

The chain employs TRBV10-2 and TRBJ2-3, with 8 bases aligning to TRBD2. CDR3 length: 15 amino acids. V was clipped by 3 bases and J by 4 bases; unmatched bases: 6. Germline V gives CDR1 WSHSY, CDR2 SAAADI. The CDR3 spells CASSDGSGKADTQYF. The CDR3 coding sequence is TGCGCCAGCAGTGATGGTAGCGGGAAGGCAGATACGCAGTATTTT.

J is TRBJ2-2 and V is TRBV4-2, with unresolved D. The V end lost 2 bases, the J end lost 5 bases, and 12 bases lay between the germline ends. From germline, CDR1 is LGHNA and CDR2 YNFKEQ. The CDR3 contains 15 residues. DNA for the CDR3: TGTGCCAGCAGCCAACTAGATGCGAGGACCGGGGAGCTGTTTTTT. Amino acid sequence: CASSQLDARTGELFF.

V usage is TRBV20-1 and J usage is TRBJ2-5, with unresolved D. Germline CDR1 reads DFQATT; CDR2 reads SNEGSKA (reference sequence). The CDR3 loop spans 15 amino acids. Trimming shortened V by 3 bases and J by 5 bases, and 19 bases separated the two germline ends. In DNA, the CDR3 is TGCAGTGCTAGTCCGGGCTCCTTAAACGGCGAGACCCAGTACTTC. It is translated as CSASPGSLNGETQYF.

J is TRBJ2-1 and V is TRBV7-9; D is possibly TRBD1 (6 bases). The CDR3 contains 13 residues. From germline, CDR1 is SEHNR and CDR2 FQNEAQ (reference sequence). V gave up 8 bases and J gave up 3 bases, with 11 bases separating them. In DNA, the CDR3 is TGTGCCAGCGGGGGCAGGTACTACAATGAGCAGTTCTTC. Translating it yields CASGGRYYNEQFF.

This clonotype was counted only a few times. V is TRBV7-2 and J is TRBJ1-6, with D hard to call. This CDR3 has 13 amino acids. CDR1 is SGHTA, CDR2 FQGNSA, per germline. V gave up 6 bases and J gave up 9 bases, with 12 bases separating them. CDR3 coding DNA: TGTGCCAGCAGTCAGGCTTTTAGTTCACCCCTCCACTTT. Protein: CASSQAFSSPLHF. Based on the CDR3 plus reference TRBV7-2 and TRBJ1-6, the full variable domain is GAGVSQSPSNKVTEKGKDVELRCDPISGHTALYWYRQSLGQGLEFLIYFQGNSAPDKSGLPSDRFSAERTGGSVSTLTIQRTQQEDSAVYLCASSQAFSSPLHFGNGTRLTVT.